The sequence of this TCR beta chain was determined in a study of cytomegalovirus exposure and HLA in healthy donors. Study conclusions and caveats: The authors considered a cluster of highly shared sequence variants likely to be a sequencing artifact.

Primers for the PCR totalled 60 Vbeta and 13 Jbeta. This table comes from immunoSEQ multiplex PCR, and its TCRdb copy is limited to in-frame clones, with some not included. The sample contains 200,000 to 250,000 clones, around 75% of which appear only once. The CDR3 runs 16 residues. Germline V gene data show CDR1 as LGHNA and CDR2 as YNFKEQ. The J segment lost 3 bases and the V segment lost 0 bases, leaving 8 bases of the junction unmatched. About this clone: Its antigen is not identified.

The sequence was obtained from a woman aged 30 to 39 in good health and CMV-seronegative. Sequenced sample: PBMCs. The chain is built from TRBV4-2 and TRBJ2-7; TRBD2 agrees at 7 bases. CDR3 in amino acids: CASSQDLIAGNYEQYF. The CDR3 nucleotides read TGTGCCAGCAGCCAAGATCTGATAGCGGGTAACTACGAGCAGTACTTC.